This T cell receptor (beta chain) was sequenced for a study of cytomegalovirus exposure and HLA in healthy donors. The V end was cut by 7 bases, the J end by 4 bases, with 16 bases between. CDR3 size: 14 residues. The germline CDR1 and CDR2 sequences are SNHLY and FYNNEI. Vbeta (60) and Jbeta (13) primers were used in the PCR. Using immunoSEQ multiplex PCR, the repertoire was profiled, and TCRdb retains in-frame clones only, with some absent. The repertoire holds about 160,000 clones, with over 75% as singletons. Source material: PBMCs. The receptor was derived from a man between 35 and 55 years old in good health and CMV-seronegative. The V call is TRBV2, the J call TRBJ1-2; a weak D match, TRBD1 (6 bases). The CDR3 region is CASTLGGAGYGYTF. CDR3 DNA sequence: TGTGCCAGCACCCTGGGGGGGGCGGGCTATGGCTACACCTTC.